This TCR beta chain was documented in a study of regulatory T cells in long-lasting Graves disease. The sample's time point: newly diagnosed GD, antithyroid drugs for less than 3 months. RNA extracted from PBMCs served as the sequencing template. This CDR3 comprises 17 residues. Germline assignment: CDR1 DFQATT and CDR2 SNEGSKA (reference sequence). Germline trimming cut 2 bases from V and 5 bases from J; bases unmatched to any gene: 14. iRepertoire HTBI primers and Arm-PCR of CDR3 regions built TCR beta libraries. Authors' data handling: Among the samples, approximately 60 TRBV and about 15 TRBJ segments were identified. A single record per CDR3 protein comes from TCRdb applying MiXCR to the multiplex PCR reads. TCRdb, not the original authors, processed these V and J calls. In the table there are about 400,000 distinct CDR3 sequences, about 14% of which are singletons.

The J gene is TRBJ1-2, the V gene TRBV20-1, with 10 bases fitting TRBD1. The source is a female donor with Graves disease. Sequenced material: peripheral blood mononuclear cells (PBMCs), taken at new diagnosis, from a patient treated with antithyroid drugs. Here the CDR3 reads CSARPIDRGRPEYGYTF. In DNA form, the CDR3 reads TGCAGTGCTAGACCAATTGACAGGGGGCGTCCCGAATATGGCTACACCTTC.